The sequence of this T cell receptor (beta chain) was determined in a study of T cell responses to AZD1222 COVID-19 vaccine. Remarks on this clone: What it binds is not known.

Sequencing used immunoSEQ multiplex PCR; TCRdb keeps in-frame clones, though not all of them. The profile shows roughly 120,000 clones, about 86% of them singletons. Analysis merged second doses at about 4 or about 12 weeks. General study findings and limits: Clonal diversity was possibly underestimated, and the donors were mostly white British, with more females. The span of vaccine-associated CD4 TCRs extended across spike, with dominance at 160-218 and 743-854. Spike-specific TCR breadth and depth rose after two AZD1222 doses.

Specimen: peripheral blood, collected 28 days after the second AZD1222 dose. The origin of this receptor is an adult who received the AZD1222 COVID-19 vaccine.

The CDR3: CASSDGQDHFNNEQFF. In DNA, the CDR3 is TGTGCCAGCAGTGATGGACAGGACCACTTCAACAATGAGCAGTTCTTC. The chain employs TRBV7-9 and TRBJ2-1, with 7 bases that match TRBD1. The CDR3 extends over 16 amino acids. V shed 6 bases and J 5 bases; nucleotides not matched to a gene: 13. The germline CDR1 and CDR2 sequences are SEHNR and FQNEAQ (reference sequence).